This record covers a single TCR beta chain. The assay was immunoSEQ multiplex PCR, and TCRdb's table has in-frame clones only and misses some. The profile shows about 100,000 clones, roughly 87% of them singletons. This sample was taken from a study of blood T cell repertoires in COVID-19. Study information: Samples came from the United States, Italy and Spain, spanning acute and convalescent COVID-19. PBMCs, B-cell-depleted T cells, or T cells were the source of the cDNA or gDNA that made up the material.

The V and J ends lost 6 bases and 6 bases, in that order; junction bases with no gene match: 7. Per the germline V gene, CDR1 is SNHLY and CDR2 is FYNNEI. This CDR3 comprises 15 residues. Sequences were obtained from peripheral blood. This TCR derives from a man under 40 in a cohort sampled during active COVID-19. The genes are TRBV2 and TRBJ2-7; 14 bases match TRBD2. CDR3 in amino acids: CASSERLAGGPEQYF. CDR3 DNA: TGTGCCAGCAGCGAGAGACTAGCGGGGGGGCCCGAGCAGTACTTC. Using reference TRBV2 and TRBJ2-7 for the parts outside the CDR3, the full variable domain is EPEVTQTPSHQVTQMGQEVILRCVPISNHLYFYWYRQILGQKVEFLVSFYNNEISEKSEIFDDQFSVERPDGSNFTLKIRSTKLEDSAMYFCASSERLAGGPEQYFGPGTRLTVT.